This is a list of T cell receptor beta chains from one sample in a study of blood T cell repertoires in COVID-19. Clones were sequenced by immunoSEQ multiplex PCR, and TCRdb holds only the in-frame ones, with some missing. Of under 200,000 clones in the sample, approximately 90% were seen once. What was sequenced was peripheral blood. Receptors originate from a middle-aged man with active or convalescent COVID-19. Each CDR3 is given with its conserved first and last residue. The D gene is left open where the match is weak. A row's size may be missing; if present it is once, few, many or a size class.

D: TRBD1; V: TRBV3-1/TRBV3-2; J: TRBJ1-4; size: once; CDR3: CASSQDRGTGGEKLFF; DNA: TGTGCCAGCAGCCAAGATCGAGGGACAGGGGGCGAAAAACTGTTTTTT
D: TRBD1; V: TRBV7-2; J: TRBJ1-1; size: .; CDR3: CASSYTGGTEAFF; DNA: TGTGCCAGCAGCTACACAGGGGGTACTGAAGCTTTCTTT
D: .; V: TRBV24-1; J: TRBJ1-2; size: .; CDR3: CATSRNNYGYTF; DNA: TGTGCCACCAGCAGGAATAACTATGGCTACACCTTC
D: TRBD2; V: TRBV6-5; J: TRBJ2-7; size: .; CDR3: CASSYPGGGEQYF; DNA: TGTGCCAGCAGTTACCCGGGGGGTGGCGAGCAGTACTTC
D: .; V: TRBV2; J: TRBJ1-5; size: .; CDR3: CASSESPYSNQPQHF; DNA: TGTGCCAGCAGTGAAAGCCCCTATAGCAATCAGCCCCAGCATTTT
D: .; V: TRBV19; J: TRBJ1-2; size: .; CDR3: CASTIPGGGPGDGYTF; DNA: TGTGCCAGCACTATCCCCGGGGGGGGACCCGGGGATGGCTACACCTTC
D: .; V: TRBV28; J: TRBJ1-2; size: .; CDR3: CASRPPTAGYTF; DNA: TGTGCCAGCAGACCCCCTACCGCTGGCTACACCTTC
D: .; V: TRBV5-1; J: TRBJ2-2; size: .; CDR3: CASSFQQNTGELFF; DNA: TGCGCCAGCAGTTTTCAACAGAACACCGGGGAGCTGTTTTTT
D: .; V: TRBV5-1; J: TRBJ1-5; size: .; CDR3: CASSLGEAGQPQHF; DNA: TGCGCCAGCAGCTTGGGTGAGGCGGGTCAGCCCCAGCATTTT
D: TRBD1; V: TRBV11-3; J: TRBJ1-1; size: .; CDR3: CASSSQGALNTEAFF; DNA: TGTGCCAGCAGCTCACAGGGGGCGCTGAACACTGAAGCTTTCTTT